This T cell receptor (beta chain) emerged from a study of CD8 T cells in ankylosing spondylitis. General observations from the study: Characteristic, it appeared, of ankylosing spondylitis blood was a TCR beta motif of roughly 8 highly homologous variants.

The CDR3 consists of 13 residues. Between the trimmed V and J ends, which lost 7 bases and 0 bases, there was a span of 8 bases. The TCR beta libraries were generated through quantitative 5'-RACE incorporating molecular barcodes. TCRdb re-analysed the 5' RACE reads in MiXCR, keeping a single row per CDR3 protein. The sample shows some 450,000 distinct CDR3 sequences, about 15% of them seen only once. This clonotype was seen only a few times. The antigen is undetermined. This chain uses TRBV12-3 or TRBV12-4 with TRBJ2-3, with no clear D. Specimen: blood, either unsorted or a sorted T cell fraction (not recorded which). This sequence was found in a male donor with ankylosing spondylitis. CDR3 sequence: CASTIYSTDTQYF. As DNA, the CDR3 is TGTGCCAGCACCATATATAGCACAGATACGCAGTATTTT.